This TCR beta chain originates from a study of blood T cell repertoires in COVID-19. Study at large: Donors in the United States, Italy and Spain gave samples during acute or convalescent COVID-19. The cDNA or gDNA used as material had been derived from T cells, B-cell-depleted T cells, or PBMCs.

Study processing details: Cell counts per sample came from amplifying reference gene primers. The table came from immunoSEQ multiplex PCR; TCRdb's copy has only in-frame clones and leaves some out. V and J calls and clone size are as listed in that table; D and trimming were resolved from the DNA. In the table there are 250,000 to 350,000 clones, less than 85% of which are singletons. There are many counts of this clone. Germline CDR1 and CDR2: MNHEY and SVGAGI. V lost 8 bases and J lost 6; bases outside the gene matches: 1. CDR3 length equals 12 residues. Sequences were obtained from peripheral blood. The TCR sequence derives from a human donor with COVID-19, enrolled during active disease. The donor label of this sample is uncertain. This chain joins TRBV6-5 and TRBJ1-3; 10 bases are shared with TRBD1. The CDR3 region has the DNA TGTGCCAGCGGGACAGGGGTAAACACCATATATTTT. Residues: CASGTGVNTIYF.